Listed here is a single T cell receptor beta chain. Antigen: not known. A much larger clone sits a single nucleotide away, making a read error possible. TCRdb re-analysed the 5' RACE reads in MiXCR, keeping a single row per CDR3 protein. The profile shows roughly 48,000 distinct CDR3 sequences, roughly 5% of them singletons. Germline trimming cut 4 bases from V and 2 bases from J; bases unmatched to any gene: 9. The CDR3 sequence is 18 residues long. Germline V gives CDR1 SNHLY, CDR2 FYNNEI. This record belongs to a study of spatial heterogeneity in lung cancer. The study, taken as a whole, reports: Among blood samples, ubiquitous expanded tumor TCRs appeared more at resection than at follow-up.

Documented time point: sample taken at primary tumor resection. The donor group consisted of roughly 76 patients who had untreated, early-stage non-small cell lung cancer. Whole RNA obtained from tumor, nontumor lung or frozen PBMC underwent sequencing without sorting. The sample in question was PBMCs, obtained at surgery. The chain is built from TRBV2 and TRBJ2-3, with 13 bases that match TRBD2. The TCR sequence derives from a male donor with early-stage non-small cell lung cancer. The chain's CDR3 is CASSATSGRTANTDTQYF. CDR3 sequence (DNA): TGTGCCAGCAGTGCGACTAGCGGGAGGACTGCTAACACAGATACGCAGTATTTT.